This is a list of T cell receptor beta chains from one sample in a study of T cells in Graves' hyperthyroidism and ophthalmopathy. One entry per CDR3 protein, called by TCRdb with MiXCR from the multiplex PCR reads. The sample comprises some 350,000 distinct CDR3 sequences, under 20% of which are singletons, and 3% to 4.5% rests with the top ten. Sequencing was performed on blood. These TCRs come from a young woman with Graves' hyperthyroidism. CDR3s include the opening cysteine and the closing phenylalanine or tryptophan. D genes are given only for firm matches. Some rows mark clone size as missing; the rest say once, few, many or name a class of expanded clone.

>TRBD1|TRBV12-3/TRBV12-4|TRBJ1-1|-
CATLGTGAPNTEAFF
TGTGCCACTCTGGGGACAGGGGCCCCGAACACTGAAGCTTTCTTT
>TRBD1|TRBV7-8|TRBJ1-5|-
CASSSHGDRRNQPQHF
TGTGCCAGCAGCTCTCACGGGGACAGGAGGAATCAGCCCCAGCATTTT
>-|TRBV6-4|TRBJ1-1|many
CASIQFYPLGSHTEAFF
TGTGCCAGCATTCAATTCTATCCTCTGGGTTCCCACACTGAAGCTTTCTTT
>TRBD1|TRBV20-1|TRBJ2-7|many
CSARDGSGGQYEQYF
TGCAGTGCTAGAGATGGTTCAGGGGGACAGTACGAGCAGTACTTC
>-|TRBV6-5|TRBJ2-5|-
CASSYSNSETQYF
TGTGCCAGCAGTTACTCGAACTCAGAGACCCAGTACTTC
>TRBD1|TRBV6-5|TRBJ1-5|many
CASSYNRGNQPQHF
TGTGCCAGCAGTTACAACAGGGGGAATCAGCCCCAGCATTTT
>TRBD1|TRBV15|TRBJ1-2|many
CATSKDRGGYGYTF
TGTGCCACCAGCAAAGACAGGGGTGGATATGGCTACACCTTC
>TRBD1|TRBV20-1|TRBJ1-3|many
CSAERQGATIYF
TGCAGTGCTGAACGACAGGGCGCCACCATATATTTT
>TRBD1|TRBV6-1|TRBJ1-2|many
CASRGQLGRGYTF
TGTGCCAGCAGGGGACAGTTGGGACGTGGCTACACCTTC
>-|TRBV12-5|TRBJ2-5|many
CASGLVGGETQYF
TGTGCTAGTGGTTTGGTGGGGGGAGAGACCCAGTACTTC
>-|TRBV12-3/TRBV12-4|TRBJ1-1|many
CASSFGTGGSLNTEAFF
TGTGCCAGCAGTTTTGGTACGGGGGGAAGTTTGAACACTGAAGCTTTCTTT
>-|TRBV6-1|TRBJ2-5|many
CASSPTTRTKETQYF
TGTGCCAGCAGTCCTACTACCAGGACCAAAGAGACCCAGTACTTC
>-|TRBV6-4|TRBJ2-5|many
CASSDSRVETQYF
TGTGCCAGCAGTGACTCGAGGGTGGAGACCCAGTACTTC
>-|TRBV6-1|TRBJ1-3|many
CASISAGNTTYF
TGTGCCAGCATCTCAGCTGGAAACACCACATATTTT
>-|TRBV20-1|TRBJ1-1|many
CSAIFGMNTEAFF
TGCAGTGCTATTTTCGGGATGAACACTGAAGCTTTCTTT
>TRBD1|TRBV10-2|TRBJ1-1|-
CASCGDRNTEAFF
TGCGCCAGCTGTGGGGACAGGAACACTGAAGCTTTCTTT
>-|TRBV30|TRBJ1-1|many
CAWKVQVEAFF
TGTGCCTGGAAGGTGCAGGTCGAAGCTTTCTTT
>-|TRBV2|TRBJ2-7|many
CASFGQFYEQYF
TGTGCCAGCTTCGGACAGTTCTACGAGCAGTACTTC
>TRBD1|TRBV20-1|TRBJ1-2|many
CSARPGTGDGYTF
TGCAGTGCTAGACCCGGGACAGGGGATGGCTACACCTTC
>-|TRBV12-5|TRBJ2-2|many
CASGLGRTGELFF
TGTGCTAGTGGTTTGGGAAGGACCGGGGAGCTGTTTTTT
>-|TRBV15|TRBJ1-5|-
CATSRGEGNVQPQHF
TGTGCCACCAGCAGGGGGGAGGGTAACGTACAGCCCCAGCATTTT
>-|TRBV2|TRBJ2-5|many
CASIVSPSETQYF
TGTGCCAGCATAGTCTCCCCCTCTGAGACCCAGTACTTC
>-|TRBV6-5|TRBJ2-5|-
CASSSPGSQETQYF
TGTGCCAGCAGTTCGCCGGGATCCCAAGAGACCCAGTACTTC
>-|TRBV6-5|TRBJ2-7|many
CASSYFGTYYEQYF
TGTGCCAGCAGTTACTTCGGGACTTACTACGAGCAGTACTTC
>-|TRBV5-1|TRBJ2-7|-
CASNSGPSALQEQYF
TGCGCCAGCAACTCAGGACCCTCCGCGTTACAGGAGCAGTACTTC
>TRBD1|TRBV6-4|TRBJ1-6|many
CASSDTGAGSPLHF
TGTGCCAGCAGTGACACAGGGGCGGGATCACCCCTCCACTTT
>-|TRBV11-2|TRBJ2-7|many
CASSQTGPPSEQYF
TGTGCCAGCAGCCAAACAGGGCCCCCCTCCGAGCAGTACTTC
>TRBD1|TRBV10-2|TRBJ1-2|many
CASSPDRGRDYTF
TGCGCCAGCAGCCCCGACAGGGGAAGGGACTACACCTTC
>TRBD2|TRBV9|TRBJ2-7|many
CARVAGASYEQYF
TGTGCCAGGGTAGCGGGGGCAAGTTACGAGCAGTACTTC
>-|TRBV19|TRBJ1-1|many
CASSKGMNTEAFF
TGTGCCAGTAGTAAGGGGATGAACACTGAAGCTTTCTTT
>TRBD1|TRBV4-2|TRBJ2-1|few
CASSQDTGGSYNEQFF
TGTGCCAGCAGCCAAGATACAGGGGGCTCCTACAATGAGCAGTTCTTC
>TRBD1|TRBV5-1|TRBJ1-1|-
CASSSHRGNTEAFF
TGCGCCAGCAGCTCGCACAGGGGGAACACTGAGGCTTTCTTT
>-|TRBV5-1|TRBJ1-2|many
CASSPNSGHQGGYTF
TGCGCCAGCAGTCCCAATTCGGGTCACCAGGGTGGCTACACCTTC
>-|TRBV6-5|TRBJ1-3|once
CASSSRGFGNTIYF
TGTGCCAGCAGTTCAAGGGGATTTGGCAACACCATATATTTT
>-|TRBV5-1|TRBJ1-3|-
CASSLVPPDSSGNTIYF
TGCGCCAGCAGCTTGGTCCCGCCTGACAGCTCTGGAAACACCATATATTTT
>TRBD2|TRBV10-3|TRBJ2-5|-
CAISASTSGSQETKYF
TGTGCCATCAGTGCCTCGACTAGCGGGAGCCAAGAGACCAAGTACTTC
>-|TRBV2|TRBJ1-2|many
CATARRGTNYGYTF
TGTGCCACCGCCCGGAGGGGCACTAACTATGGCTACACCTTC
>-|TRBV12-3/TRBV12-4|TRBJ1-1|-
CASSPRDLKSTEAFF
TGTGCCAGCAGCCCGCGGGACCTAAAGAGCACTGAAGCTTTCTTT
>TRBD1|TRBV4-1|TRBJ1-1|many
CASSLRQGFTEAFF
TGCGCCAGCAGCCTACGACAGGGGTTCACTGAAGCTTTCTTT
>TRBD1|TRBV6-1|TRBJ1-1|few
CASRKTGPVTEAFF
TGTGCCAGCAGAAAGACAGGGCCGGTCACTGAAGCTTTCTTT
>-|TRBV20-1|TRBJ1-2|many
CSVKGGDYGYTF
TGCAGTGTCAAGGGTGGGGACTATGGCTACACCTTC
>-|TRBV6-1|TRBJ1-5|many
CASRGGGIVGNQPQHF
TGTGCCAGCAGAGGGGGGGGGATCGTAGGCAATCAGCCCCAGCATTTT
>TRBD2|TRBV20-1|TRBJ2-5|many
CSARVGGETQYF
TGCAGTGCTAGAGTGGGAGGGGAGACCCAGTACTTC
>TRBD2|TRBV24-1|TRBJ2-2|many
CATSDTGLAGGTNTGELFF
TGTGCCACCAGTGACACGGGACTAGCGGGGGGTACGAACACCGGGGAGCTGTTTTTT
>-|TRBV7-3|TRBJ1-1|many
CASSPLGDGEAFF
TGTGCCAGCAGCCCTTTGGGGGACGGTGAAGCTTTCTTT
>TRBD1|TRBV24-1|TRBJ2-7|many
CATSPGTGGGKYEQYF
TGTGCCACCAGCCCCGGGACAGGGGGCGGAAAGTACGAGCAGTACTTC
>TRBD1|TRBV7-8|TRBJ1-2|many
CASSYRTGGSRGYTF
TGTGCCAGCAGCTACAGGACAGGGGGTTCGCGTGGCTACACCTTC
>TRBD1|TRBV6-5|TRBJ2-7|many
CASSYRPTGGYEQYF
TGTGCCAGCAGTTACCGGCCGACAGGGGGGTACGAGCAGTACTTC
>-|TRBV28|TRBJ1-1|-
CASSLSPQPYTEAFF
TGTGCCAGCAGTTTGTCCCCACAGCCATACACTGAAGCTTTCTTT
>-|TRBV6-5|TRBJ2-2|many
CASTVDATGTGELFF
TGTGCCAGCACCGTGGACGCTACCGGTACCGGGGAGCTGTTTTTT
>-|TRBV3-1|TRBJ1-3|-
CASSQQHTSGNTIYF
TGTGCCAGCAGCCAACAGCATACCTCTGGAAACACCATATATTTT
>-|TRBV11-2|TRBJ1-2|many
CASSLLFRDGYTF
TGTGCCAGCAGCTTATTATTTCGGGATGGCTACACCTTC
>-|TRBV28|TRBJ2-1|-
CASSAVGTDKQFF
TGTGCCAGCAGTGCGGTAGGGACGGACAAGCAGTTCTTC
>-|TRBV6-5|TRBJ2-7|few
CASSYSASFYEQYF
TGTGCCAGCAGTTACTCTGCGTCGTTCTACGAGCAGTACTTC
>-|TRBV6-5|TRBJ2-5|-
CASSYSREQTQYF
TGTGCCAGCAGTTACTCCAGGGAACAGACCCAGTACTTC
>-|TRBV7-2|TRBJ1-2|many
CASSLMGGASYGYTF
TGTGCCAGCAGCTTAATGGGGGGCGCCAGCTATGGCTACACCTTC
>-|TRBV5-1|TRBJ2-7|many
CASRYRDINSYEQYF
TGCGCCAGCAGGTACCGGGACATAAACTCCTACGAGCAGTACTTC
>TRBD2|TRBV5-1|TRBJ2-2|few
CASSPERGGRAGELFF
TGCGCCAGCAGCCCCGAGCGGGGGGGCCGAGCCGGGGAGCTGTTTTTT
>-|TRBV5-1|TRBJ1-1|few
CASSLAGSGMVSAEAFF
TGCGCCAGCAGCTTGGCGGGATCAGGGATGGTATCGGCTGAAGCTTTCTTT
>-|TRBV12-3/TRBV12-4|TRBJ2-7|many
CASNLGGLPYEQYF
TGTGCCAGCAATTTAGGGGGACTACCCTACGAGCAGTACTTC